These T cell receptor beta chains were read from a single sample in a study of blood T cell repertoires in COVID-19. The repertoire was sequenced with immunoSEQ multiplex PCR; TCRdb's copy has only in-frame clones and lacks some. The sample lists 150,000 to 200,000 clones, over 80% occurring once. Input material: PBMCs or T cells enriched from blood (not recorded which). Receptors were obtained from a man aged 70-80 years who had been exposed to COVID-19. The CDR3 runs from the conserved cysteine through the conserved F or W. D genes are given only for firm matches. Clone size is stated in some rows and not others, as once, few, many or a class when expanded.

J gene,clone size,V gene,D gene,CDR3 protein,CDR3 DNA
TRBJ2-1,-,TRBV10-3,TRBD1,CAISESAGGNEQFF,TGTGCCATCAGTGAGTCGGCAGGGGGCAATGAGCAGTTCTTC
TRBJ1-2,-,TRBV7-2,TRBD1,CASSLRDSWDGYTF,TGTGCCAGCAGCTTAAGGGACAGTTGGGATGGCTACACCTTC
TRBJ1-5,-,TRBV2,TRBD1,CASSAGQGWRQPQHF,TGTGCCAGCAGTGCCGGACAGGGTTGGCGTCAGCCCCAGCATTTT
TRBJ1-1,-,TRBV3-1/TRBV3-2,-,CASSQGGVRDQKAFF,TGTGCCAGCAGCCAAGGCGGGGTGCGGGATCAGAAGGCTTTCTTT
TRBJ1-2,-,TRBV27,-,CASSYHGGRSNYGYTF,TGTGCCAGCAGTTACCATGGGGGGAGGTCTAACTATGGCTACACCTTC
TRBJ2-3,-,TRBV5-1,TRBD2,CASRAGTSEPDTQYF,TGCGCCAGCAGGGCCGGGACTAGCGAACCAGATACGCAGTATTTT
TRBJ2-7,-,TRBV7-9,TRBD1,CASSGQDHRGEQYF,TGTGCCAGCAGCGGACAGGACCACCGCGGCGAGCAGTACTTC
TRBJ2-5,few,TRBV7-9,TRBD2,CASSTWASGREETQYF,TGTGCCAGCAGCACATGGGCTAGCGGGAGGGAAGAGACCCAGTACTTC
TRBJ1-1,few,TRBV6-5,-,CASSYSGRLSTEAFF,TGTGCCAGCAGTTACTCAGGCAGGTTAAGCACTGAAGCTTTCTTT
TRBJ1-5,-,TRBV21-1,-,CASTQDRGWYQPQHF,TGTGCCAGCACCCAGGACAGAGGGTGGTATCAGCCCCAGCATTTT